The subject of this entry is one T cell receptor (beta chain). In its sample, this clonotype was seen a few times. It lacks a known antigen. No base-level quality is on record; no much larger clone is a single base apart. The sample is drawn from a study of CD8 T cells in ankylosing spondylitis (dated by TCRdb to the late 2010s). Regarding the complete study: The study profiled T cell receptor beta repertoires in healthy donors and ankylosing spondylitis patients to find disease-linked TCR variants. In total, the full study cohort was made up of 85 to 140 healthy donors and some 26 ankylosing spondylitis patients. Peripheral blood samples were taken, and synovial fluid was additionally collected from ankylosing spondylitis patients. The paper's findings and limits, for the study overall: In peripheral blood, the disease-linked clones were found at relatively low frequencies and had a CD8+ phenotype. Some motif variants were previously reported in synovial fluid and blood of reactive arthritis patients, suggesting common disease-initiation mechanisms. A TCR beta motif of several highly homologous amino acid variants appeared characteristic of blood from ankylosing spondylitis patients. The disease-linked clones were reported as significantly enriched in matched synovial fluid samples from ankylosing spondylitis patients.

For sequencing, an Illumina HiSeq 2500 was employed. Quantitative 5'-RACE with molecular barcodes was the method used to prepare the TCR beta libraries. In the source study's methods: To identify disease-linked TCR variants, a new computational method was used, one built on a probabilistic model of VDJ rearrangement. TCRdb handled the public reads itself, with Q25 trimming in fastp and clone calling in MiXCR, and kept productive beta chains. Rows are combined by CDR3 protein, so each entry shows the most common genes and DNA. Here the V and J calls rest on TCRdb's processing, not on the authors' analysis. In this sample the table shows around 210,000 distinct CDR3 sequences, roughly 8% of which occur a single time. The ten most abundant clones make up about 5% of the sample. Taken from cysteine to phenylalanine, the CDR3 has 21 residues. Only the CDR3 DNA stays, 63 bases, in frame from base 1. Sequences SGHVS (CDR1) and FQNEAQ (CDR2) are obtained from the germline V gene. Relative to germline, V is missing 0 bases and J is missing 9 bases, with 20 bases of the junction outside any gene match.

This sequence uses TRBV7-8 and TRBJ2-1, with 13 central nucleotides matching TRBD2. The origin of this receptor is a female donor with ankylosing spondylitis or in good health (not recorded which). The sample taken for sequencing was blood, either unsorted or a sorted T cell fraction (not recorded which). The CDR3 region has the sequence CASSLAREGTSGKRRLSEQFF. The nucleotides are TGTGCCAGCAGCTTAGCGAGGGAGGGGACTAGCGGGAAGCGCCGTCTTAGTGAGCAGTTCTTC.